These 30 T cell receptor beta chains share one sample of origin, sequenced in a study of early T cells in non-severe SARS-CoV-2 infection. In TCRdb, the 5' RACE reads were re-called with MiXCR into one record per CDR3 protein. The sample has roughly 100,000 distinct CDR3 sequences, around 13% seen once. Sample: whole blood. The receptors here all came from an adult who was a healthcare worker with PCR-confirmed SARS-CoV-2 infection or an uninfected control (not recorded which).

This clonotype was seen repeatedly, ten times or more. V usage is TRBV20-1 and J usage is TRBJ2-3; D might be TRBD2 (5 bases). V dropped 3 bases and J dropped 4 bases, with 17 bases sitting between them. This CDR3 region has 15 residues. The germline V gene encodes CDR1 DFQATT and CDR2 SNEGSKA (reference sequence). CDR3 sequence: CSASRVLAQSDTQYF. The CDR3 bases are TGCAGTGCTAGTCGGGTGCTAGCCCAGTCAGATACGCAGTATTTT.

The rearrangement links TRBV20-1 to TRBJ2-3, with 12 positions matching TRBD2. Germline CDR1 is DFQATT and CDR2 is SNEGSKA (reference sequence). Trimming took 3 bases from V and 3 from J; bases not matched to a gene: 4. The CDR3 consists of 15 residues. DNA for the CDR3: TGCAGTGCTAGGACTAGCGGGAGAGTAACAGATACGCAGTATTTT. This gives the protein CSARTSGRVTDTQYF.

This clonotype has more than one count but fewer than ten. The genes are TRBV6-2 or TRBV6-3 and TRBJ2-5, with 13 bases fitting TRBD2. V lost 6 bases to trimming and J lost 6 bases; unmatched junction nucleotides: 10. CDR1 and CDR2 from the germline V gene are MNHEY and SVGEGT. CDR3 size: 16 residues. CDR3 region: CASSRTGTSGTKTQYF. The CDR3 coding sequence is TGTGCCAGCAGCCGGACCGGGACTAGCGGGACGAAGACCCAGTACTTC.

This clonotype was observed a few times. The CDR3 coding sequence is TGCAGTGCTAGCGTGCCAGATACGCAGTATTTT. It encodes CSASVPDTQYF. The gene calls are TRBV20-1 and TRBJ2-3; D is ambiguous. The CDR3 runs to 11 residues. Looked up from germline, CDR1 is DFQATT and CDR2 is SNEGSKA (reference sequence). Trimming took 3 bases from V and 4 from J, leaving 5 bases between them.

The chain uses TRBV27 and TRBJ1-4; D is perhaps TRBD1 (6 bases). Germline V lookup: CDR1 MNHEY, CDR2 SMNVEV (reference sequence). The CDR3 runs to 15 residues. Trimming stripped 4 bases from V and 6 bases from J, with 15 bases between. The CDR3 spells CASSSHREGYEKLFF. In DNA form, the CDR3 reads TGTGCCAGCAGTTCACACAGGGAGGGGTATGAAAAACTGTTTTTT.

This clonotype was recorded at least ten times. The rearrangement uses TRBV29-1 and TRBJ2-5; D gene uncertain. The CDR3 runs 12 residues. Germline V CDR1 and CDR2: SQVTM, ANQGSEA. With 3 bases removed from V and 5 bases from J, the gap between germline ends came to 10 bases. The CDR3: CSVESSAETQYF. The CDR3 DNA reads TGCAGCGTTGAGAGCTCTGCGGAGACCCAGTACTTC.

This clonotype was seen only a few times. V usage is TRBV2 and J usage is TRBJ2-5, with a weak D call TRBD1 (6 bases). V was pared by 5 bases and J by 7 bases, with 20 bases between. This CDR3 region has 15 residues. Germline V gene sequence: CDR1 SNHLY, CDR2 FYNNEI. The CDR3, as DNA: TGTGCCAGCAGTCCGGACAGCGTGGGGCGTAGGACCCAGTACTTC. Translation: CASSPDSVGRRTQYF.

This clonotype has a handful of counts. In DNA, the CDR3 is TGTGCCAGCAGTTCAGTGGCTAGCGGGAGCTACGAGACCCAGTACTTC. This codes for CASSSVASGSYETQYF. The chain uses TRBV27 and TRBJ2-5; 10 nucleotides align to TRBD2. The junction had 10 bases not matched to a gene; V was cut back by 4 bases and J by 5 bases. Germline assignment: CDR1 MNHEY and CDR2 SMNVEV (reference sequence). CDR3 length equals 16 residues.

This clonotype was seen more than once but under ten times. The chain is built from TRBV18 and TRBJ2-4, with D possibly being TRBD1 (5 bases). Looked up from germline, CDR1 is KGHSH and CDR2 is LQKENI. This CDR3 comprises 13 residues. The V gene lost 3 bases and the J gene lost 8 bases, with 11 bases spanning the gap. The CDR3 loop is CASSPPQGHIQYF. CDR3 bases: TGTGCCAGCTCACCCCCCCAGGGCCACATTCAGTACTTC.

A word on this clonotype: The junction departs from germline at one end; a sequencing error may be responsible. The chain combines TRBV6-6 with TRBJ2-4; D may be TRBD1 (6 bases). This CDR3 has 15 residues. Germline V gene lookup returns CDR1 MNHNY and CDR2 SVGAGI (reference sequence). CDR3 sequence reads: CASSYPQGDKTIQYF. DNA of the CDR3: TGTGCCAGCAGTTACCCACAGGGCGACAAAACCATTCAGTACTTC.

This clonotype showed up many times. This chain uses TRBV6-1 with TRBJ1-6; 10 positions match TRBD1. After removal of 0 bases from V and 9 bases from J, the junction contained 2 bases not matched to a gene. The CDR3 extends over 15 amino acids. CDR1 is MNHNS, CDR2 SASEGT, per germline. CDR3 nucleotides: TGTGCCAGCAGTGAAGCCGGGACAGGGGTTTCACCCCTCCACTTT. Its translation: CASSEAGTGVSPLHF.

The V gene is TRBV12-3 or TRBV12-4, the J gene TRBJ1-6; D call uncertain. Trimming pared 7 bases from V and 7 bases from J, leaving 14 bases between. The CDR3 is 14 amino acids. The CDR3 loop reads CASTYRTSNSPLHF. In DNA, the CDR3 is TGTGCCAGCACCTATAGGACCTCAAATTCACCCCTCCACTTT.

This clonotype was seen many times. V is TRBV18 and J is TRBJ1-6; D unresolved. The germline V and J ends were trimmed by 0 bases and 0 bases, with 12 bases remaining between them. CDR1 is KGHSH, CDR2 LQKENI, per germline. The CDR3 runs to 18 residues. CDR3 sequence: CASSPPWADYSYNSPLHF. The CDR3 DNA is TGTGCCAGCTCACCACCGTGGGCCGACTACTCCTATAATTCACCCCTCCACTTT. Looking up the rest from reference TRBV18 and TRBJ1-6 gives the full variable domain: NAGVMQNPRHLVRRRGQEARLRCSPMKGHSHVYWYRQLPEEGLKFMVYLQKENIIDESGMPKERFSAEFPKEGPSILRIQQVVRGDSAAYFCASSPPWADYSYNSPLHFGNGTRLTVT.

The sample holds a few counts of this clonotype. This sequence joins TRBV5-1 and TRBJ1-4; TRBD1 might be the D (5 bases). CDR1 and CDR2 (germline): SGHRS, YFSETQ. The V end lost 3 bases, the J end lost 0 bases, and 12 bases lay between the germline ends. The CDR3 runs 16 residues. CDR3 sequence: CASSYSGLATNEKLFF. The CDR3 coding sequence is TGCGCCAGCAGCTACTCGGGGCTTGCAACTAATGAAAAACTGTTTTTT. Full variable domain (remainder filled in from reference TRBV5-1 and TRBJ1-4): KAGVTQTPRYLIKTRGQQVTLSCSPISGHRSVSWYQQTPGQGLQFLFEYFSETQRNKGNFPGRFSGRQFSNSRSEMNVSTLELGDSALYLCASSYSGLATNEKLFFGSGTQLSVL.

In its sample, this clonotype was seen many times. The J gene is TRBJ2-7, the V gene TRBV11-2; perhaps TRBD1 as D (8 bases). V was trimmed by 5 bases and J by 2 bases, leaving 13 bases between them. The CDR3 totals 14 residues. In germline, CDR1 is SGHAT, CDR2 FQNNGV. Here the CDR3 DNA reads TGTGCCAGCAGCGCTACAGGGGGGGCCTACGAGCAGTACTTC. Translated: CASSATGGAYEQYF.

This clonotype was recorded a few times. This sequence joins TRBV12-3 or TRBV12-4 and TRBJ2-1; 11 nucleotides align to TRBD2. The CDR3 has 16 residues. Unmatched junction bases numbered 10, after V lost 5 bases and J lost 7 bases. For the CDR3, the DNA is TGTGCCAGCAGTAGGCTAGCGGGGGGAATAGCGAATGAGCAGTTCTTC. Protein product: CASSRLAGGIANEQFF.

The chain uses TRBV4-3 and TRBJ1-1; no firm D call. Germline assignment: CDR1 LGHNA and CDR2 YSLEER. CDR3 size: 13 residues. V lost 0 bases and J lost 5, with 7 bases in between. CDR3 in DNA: TGCGCCAGCAGCCAAGATCGGTGGACTGAAGCTTTCTTT. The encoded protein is CASSQDRWTEAFF.

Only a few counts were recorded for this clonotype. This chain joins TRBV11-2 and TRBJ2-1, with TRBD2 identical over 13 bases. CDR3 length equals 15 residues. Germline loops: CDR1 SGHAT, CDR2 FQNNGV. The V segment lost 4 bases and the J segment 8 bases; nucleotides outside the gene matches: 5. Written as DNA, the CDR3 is TGTGCCAGCAGCTCGGGACTAGCGGGAATTTATGAGCAGTTCTTC. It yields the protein CASSSGLAGIYEQFF.

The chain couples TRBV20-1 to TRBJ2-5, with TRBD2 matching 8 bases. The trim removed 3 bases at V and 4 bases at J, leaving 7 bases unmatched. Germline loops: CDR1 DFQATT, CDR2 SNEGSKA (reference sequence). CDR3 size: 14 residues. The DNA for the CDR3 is TGCAGTGCTAGTAGCGGGATTGTGACAGAGACCCAGTACTTC. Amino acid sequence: CSASSGIVTETQYF.

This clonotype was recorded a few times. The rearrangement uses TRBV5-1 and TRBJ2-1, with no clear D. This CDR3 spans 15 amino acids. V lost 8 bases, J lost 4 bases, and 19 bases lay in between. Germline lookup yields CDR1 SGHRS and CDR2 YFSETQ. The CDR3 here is CARFTSAPRYNEQFF. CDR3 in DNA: TGCGCCAGGTTCACGAGCGCGCCCCGGTACAATGAGCAGTTCTTC.

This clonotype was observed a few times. The CDR3 DNA follows: TGCGCCAGCAGCCAAGGACCGATACCTAAACTCAATGAGCAGTTCTTC. Its protein product is CASSQGPIPKLNEQFF. The chain joins TRBV4-3 to TRBJ2-1; D not resolved. Germline CDR1 LGHNA, CDR2 YSLEER. With 1 base removed from V and 6 bases from J, the gap between germline ends came to 16 bases. This CDR3 is 16 amino acids long.

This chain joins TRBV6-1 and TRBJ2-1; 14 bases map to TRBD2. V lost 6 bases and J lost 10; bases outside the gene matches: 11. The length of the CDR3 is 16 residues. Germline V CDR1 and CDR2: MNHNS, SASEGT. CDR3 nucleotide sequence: TGTGCCAGCAGGGCTCCGGGACTAGCGGGAGTGTTGGAGCAGTTCTTC. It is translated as CASRAPGLAGVLEQFF.

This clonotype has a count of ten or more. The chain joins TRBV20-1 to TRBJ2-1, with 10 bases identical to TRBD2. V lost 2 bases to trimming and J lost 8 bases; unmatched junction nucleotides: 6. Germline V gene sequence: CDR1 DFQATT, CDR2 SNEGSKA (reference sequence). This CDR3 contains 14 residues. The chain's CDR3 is CSARMASGRDEQFF. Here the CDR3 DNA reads TGCAGTGCTAGAATGGCTAGCGGGAGAGATGAGCAGTTCTTC.

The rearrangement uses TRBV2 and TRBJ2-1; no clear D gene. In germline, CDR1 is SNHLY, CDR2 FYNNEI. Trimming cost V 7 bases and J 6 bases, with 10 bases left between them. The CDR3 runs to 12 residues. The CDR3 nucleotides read TGTGCCAGCATTCTTATCGCCAATGAGCAGTTCTTC. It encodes CASILIANEQFF.

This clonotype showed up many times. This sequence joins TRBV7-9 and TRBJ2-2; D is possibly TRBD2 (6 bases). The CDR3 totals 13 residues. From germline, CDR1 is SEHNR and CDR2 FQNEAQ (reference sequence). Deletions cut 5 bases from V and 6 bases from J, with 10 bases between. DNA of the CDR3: TGTGCCAGCAGCCCCCCTAGCGCCGGGGAGCTGTTTTTT. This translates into CASSPPSAGELFF.

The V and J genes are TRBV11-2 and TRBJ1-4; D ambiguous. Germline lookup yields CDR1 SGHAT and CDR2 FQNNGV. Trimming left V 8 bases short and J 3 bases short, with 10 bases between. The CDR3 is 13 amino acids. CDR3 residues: CASELGPNEKLFF. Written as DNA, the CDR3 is TGTGCCAGCGAATTAGGACCTAATGAAAAACTGTTTTTT. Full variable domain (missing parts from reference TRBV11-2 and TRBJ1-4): EAGVAQSPRYKIIEKRQSVAFWCNPISGHATLYWYQQILGQGPKLLIQFQNNGVVDDSQLPKDRFSAERLKGVDSTLKIQPAKLEDSAVYLCASELGPNEKLFFGSGTQLSVL.

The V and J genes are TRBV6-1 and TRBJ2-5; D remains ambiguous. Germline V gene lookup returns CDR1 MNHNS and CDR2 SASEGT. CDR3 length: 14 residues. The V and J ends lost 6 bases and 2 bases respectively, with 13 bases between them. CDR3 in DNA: TGTGCCAGCAGCAGGTTTCCTCAACAAGAGACCCAGTACTTC. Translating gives CASSRFPQQETQYF.

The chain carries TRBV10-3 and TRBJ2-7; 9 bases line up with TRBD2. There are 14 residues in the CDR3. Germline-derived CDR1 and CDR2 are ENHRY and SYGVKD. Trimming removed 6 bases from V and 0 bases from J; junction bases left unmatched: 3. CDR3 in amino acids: CAIRSGGNSYEQYF. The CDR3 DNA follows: TGTGCCATCAGGAGCGGGGGGAACTCCTACGAGCAGTACTTC.

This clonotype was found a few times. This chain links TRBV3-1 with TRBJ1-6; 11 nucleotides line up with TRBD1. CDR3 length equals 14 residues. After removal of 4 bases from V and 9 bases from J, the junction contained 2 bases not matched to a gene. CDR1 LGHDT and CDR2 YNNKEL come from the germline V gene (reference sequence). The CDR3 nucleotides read TGTGCCAGCAGCCCGGGACAGGGGGGTTCACCCCTCCACTTT. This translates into CASSPGQGGSPLHF. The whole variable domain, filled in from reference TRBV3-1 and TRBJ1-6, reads DTAVSQTPKYLVTQMGNDKSIKCEQNLGHDTMYWYKQDSKKFLKIMFSYNNKELIINETVPNRFSPKSPDKAHLNLHINSLELGDSAVYFCASSPGQGGSPLHFGNGTRLTVT.

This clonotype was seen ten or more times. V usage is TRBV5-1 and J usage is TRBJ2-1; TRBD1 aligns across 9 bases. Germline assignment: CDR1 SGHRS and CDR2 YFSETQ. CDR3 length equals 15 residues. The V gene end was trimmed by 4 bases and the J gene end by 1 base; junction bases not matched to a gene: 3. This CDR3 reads CASSPGTGSYNEQFF. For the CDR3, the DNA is TGCGCCAGCAGCCCCGGGACAGGGTCCTACAATGAGCAGTTCTTC.